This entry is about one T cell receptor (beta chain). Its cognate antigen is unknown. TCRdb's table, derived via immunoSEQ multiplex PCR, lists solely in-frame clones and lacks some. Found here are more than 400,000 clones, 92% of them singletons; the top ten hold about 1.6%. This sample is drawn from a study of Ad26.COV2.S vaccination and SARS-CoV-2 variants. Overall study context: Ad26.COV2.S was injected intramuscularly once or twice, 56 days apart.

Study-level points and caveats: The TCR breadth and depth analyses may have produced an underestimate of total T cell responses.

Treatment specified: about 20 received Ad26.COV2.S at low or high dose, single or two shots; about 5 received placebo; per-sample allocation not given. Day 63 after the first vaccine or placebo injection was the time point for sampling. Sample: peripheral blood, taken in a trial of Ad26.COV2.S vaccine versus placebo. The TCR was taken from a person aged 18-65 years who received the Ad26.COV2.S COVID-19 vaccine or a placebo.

The CDR3 here is CASSYSVTGDYGYTF. DNA of the CDR3: TGTGCCAGCAGTTACTCGGTCACAGGGGACTATGGCTACACCTTC. V is TRBV6-2 or TRBV6-3 and J is TRBJ1-2, with 7 bases aligning to TRBD1. The CDR3 consists of 15 residues. Germline assignment: CDR1 MNHEY and CDR2 SVGEGT. J gave up 3 bases and V 0 bases, and 4 bases lay outside the gene matches.